These 30 T cell receptor beta chains came from one sample sequenced in a study of graft-versus-host responses after intestinal transplantation. Using immunoSEQ multiplex PCR, the repertoire was profiled, and TCRdb retains in-frame clones only, with some absent. The sample has about 26,000 clones; roughly 87% are singletons. Their specific antigens are unknown. The material sequenced was unstimulated CD4+ T cells sorted from spleen or lymph node cells, taken before intestinal transplant. Source of these receptors: a human donor who received an intestinal transplant.

The V call is TRBV6-1, the J call TRBJ1-5; D is possibly TRBD1 (6 bases). Germline CDR1 MNHNS, CDR2 SASEGT. Trimming shortened V by 4 bases and J by 0 bases, and 13 bases separated the two germline ends. The CDR3 length is 16 residues. CDR3 protein: CASSGTGTYSNQPQHF. The CDR3 nucleotides are TGTGCCAGCAGTGGTACAGGGACTTATAGCAATCAGCCCCAGCATTTT.

The gene calls are TRBV6-5 and TRBJ1-6, with D possibly TRBD1 on 5 matching bases. V lost 1 base and J lost 7, with 14 bases in between. Germline-derived CDR1 and CDR2 are MNHEY and SVGAGI. The CDR3 runs 16 residues. The CDR3 coding sequence is TGTGCCAGCAGTTACTTTCGGACGAAGGGGAATTCACCCCTCCACTTT. It specifies CASSYFRTKGNSPLHF.

About this clone: The germline gene is not matched at one end of the junction; a read error may be the cause. V usage is TRBV5-6 and J usage is TRBJ2-7; TRBD2 might be the D (6 bases). The CDR3 has 18 residues. Germline loops: CDR1 SGHDT, CDR2 YYEEEE. CDR3 in amino acids: CARSLVGGMGLGSYEQYF. The CDR3 region has the DNA TGTGCCCGCAGCTTGGTGGGGGGAATGGGCCTGGGTAGCTACGAGCAGTACTTC.

The V call is TRBV9, the J call TRBJ1-1; 7 nucleotides align to TRBD1. J lost 1 base, V lost 0 bases, and 3 bases had no gene match. The CDR3 sequence is 15 residues long. The V gene's germline CDR1 is SGDLS and CDR2 YYNGEE. The CDR3 spells CASSVEDRSNTEAFF. CDR3 coding DNA: TGTGCCAGCAGCGTAGAGGACAGGTCGAACACTGAAGCTTTCTTT. Full variable domain (missing parts from reference TRBV9 and TRBJ1-1): DSGVTQTPKHLITATGQRVTLRCSPRSGDLSVYWYQQSLDQGLQFLIQYYNGEERAKGNILERFSAQQFPDLHSELNLSSLELGDSALYFCASSVEDRSNTEAFFGQGTRLTVV.

This clone has a handful of counts. The chain employs TRBV11-3 and TRBJ2-5; weak D call: TRBD1 (7 bases). Germline lookup yields CDR1 SGHNT and CDR2 YENEEA. The CDR3 has 16 residues. V gave up 0 bases and J gave up 4 bases, with 15 bases separating them. The CDR3 coding sequence is TGTGCCAGCAGCTTAGAACCCAGGGGGGATTCAGAGACCCAGTACTTC. It codes for CASSLEPRGDSETQYF.

The V call is TRBV5-1, the J call TRBJ2-7, with D perhaps TRBD1 (5 bases). The V and J ends lost 7 bases and 4 bases respectively, with 15 bases between them. Germline assignment: CDR1 SGHRS and CDR2 YFSETQ. This CDR3 comprises 13 residues. The CDR3 region has the DNA TGCGCCAGCCGCTGGGGCAGCTTTTACGAGCAGTACTTC. Residues: CASRWGSFYEQYF.

The CDR3 coding sequence is TGTGCCAGCAGCGCCCCGGGACTAGCGGGAGTAGATACGCAGTATTTT. This gives the protein CASSAPGLAGVDTQYF. The chain couples TRBV9 to TRBJ2-3, with TRBD2 identical over 14 bases. V lost 3 bases, J lost 5 bases, and 5 bases stayed unmatched. CDR3 length: 16 amino acids. In germline, CDR1 is SGDLS, CDR2 YYNGEE.

The chain joins TRBV6-6 to TRBJ2-7, with TRBD1 as a possible D gene (5 bases). From germline, CDR1 is MNHNY and CDR2 SVGAGI (reference sequence). Between the trimmed V and J ends, which lost 2 bases and 2 bases, there was a span of 10 bases. The CDR3 totals 14 residues. The DNA for the CDR3 is TGTGCCAGCAGTTACCAAGCGACAGCCTACGAGCAGTACTTC. Its protein is CASSYQATAYEQYF.

The rearrangement joins TRBV7-9 to TRBJ2-7; D perhaps matches TRBD1 (5 bases). Germline CDR1 and CDR2: SEHNR and FQNEAQ (reference sequence). V gave up 2 bases and J gave up 5 bases, with 16 bases separating them. This CDR3 comprises 15 residues. The CDR3 is CASSLNRQSSHEQYF. CDR3 DNA sequence: TGTGCCAGCAGCTTAAACCGACAGTCATCCCACGAGCAGTACTTC.

V usage is TRBV29-1 and J usage is TRBJ2-5; 10 bases line up with TRBD1. The CDR3 loop spans 12 amino acids. Germline loops: CDR1 SQVTM, CDR2 ANQGSEA. Losses at the gene ends were 4 bases for V and 5 bases for J; bases not matched to a gene: 1. CDR3 coding DNA: TGCAGCGTTGGGACAGGGGGTGAGACCCAGTACTTC. It yields the protein CSVGTGGETQYF.

The genes are TRBV19 and TRBJ2-3; 10 nucleotides line up with TRBD2. V was pared by 5 bases and J by 2 bases, with 4 bases of the junction left unmatched. CDR3 length: 15 residues. From germline, CDR1 is LNHDA and CDR2 SQIVND (reference sequence). This CDR3 reads CASSGLAGVTDTQYF. The CDR3 nucleotides are TGTGCCAGTAGTGGTCTAGCGGGGGTCACAGATACGCAGTATTTT.

The chain has TRBV23-1 and TRBJ1-2; no clear D. TRBV23-1 is known as an ORF, though its function is uncertain. The CDR3 is 14 residues long. Trimming left V 4 bases short and J 2 bases short, with 11 bases between. The CDR3 nucleotides read TGCGCCAGCAGTCGTCACCGAGAGAACTATGGCTACACCTTC. Its translation is CASSRHRENYGYTF.

J is TRBJ2-5 and V is TRBV5-4; D is ambiguous. Deletions cut 1 base from V and 4 bases from J, with 8 bases between. This CDR3 is 13 amino acids long. Germline V gives CDR1 SGHNT, CDR2 YYREEE (reference sequence). The CDR3 loop is CASSLLGAETQYF. The CDR3 DNA follows: TGTGCCAGCAGCTTGCTAGGTGCAGAGACCCAGTACTTC.

The chain carries TRBV2 and TRBJ2-7; D is undetermined. Germline lookup yields CDR1 SNHLY and CDR2 FYNNEI. This CDR3 spans 12 amino acids. V dropped 6 bases and J dropped 0 bases, with 6 bases sitting between them. CDR3: CASRGGSYEQYF. Written as DNA, the CDR3 is TGTGCCAGCAGGGGCGGCTCCTACGAGCAGTACTTC.

The chain has TRBV15 and TRBJ2-7; tentative D call: TRBD1 (6 bases). The CDR3 runs 15 residues. Trimming removed 3 bases at V and 5 bases at J, with 17 bases between. Germline V gene data show CDR1 as LNHNV and CDR2 as YYDKDF (reference sequence). CDR3 bases: TGTGCCACCAGCAGCCCAGGGGATGGCTACAACGAGCAGTACTTC. Amino acids: CATSSPGDGYNEQYF.

The chain uses TRBV6-6 and TRBJ2-1; D is possibly TRBD1 or TRBD2 (5 bases each). Germline CDR1 reads MNHNY; CDR2 reads SVGAGI (reference sequence). V was clipped by 3 bases and J by 6 bases, with 18 bases between them. CDR3 length: 16 residues. In DNA form, the CDR3 reads TGTGCCAGCAGTTATATTCAGGGACCAACCAGCAATGAGCAGTTCTTC. It translates to CASSYIQGPTSNEQFF.

V usage is TRBV21-1 and J usage is TRBJ2-3; the table gives TRBD2 as D, unverified against the DNA. TRBV21-1 corresponds to a pseudogene. The CDR3 totals 15 residues. The CDR3 DNA follows: TGTGCCAGCAGCAAAGTTCTAGAGAGCACAGATACGCAGTATTTT. As protein: CASSKVLESTDTQYF.

In this sample, this clone turned up a few times. The rearrangement links TRBV6-1 to TRBJ2-3; the D call may be TRBD1 or TRBD2 (5 bases each). V was pared by 0 bases and J by 9 bases, with 10 bases between. CDR3 length: 13 amino acids. Germline V lookup: CDR1 MNHNS, CDR2 SASEGT. Here the CDR3 reads CASSEASGLTQYF. The DNA of the CDR3 is TGTGCCAGCAGTGAAGCGTCGGGGCTAACGCAGTATTTT.

The table lists this clone with a count of one. J is TRBJ2-5 and V is TRBV5-6; D is perhaps TRBD1 or TRBD2 (5 bases each). V lost 3 bases, J lost 4 bases, and 13 bases lay in between. The CDR3 is 14 amino acids. Germline CDR1 and CDR2: SGHDT and YYEEEE. CDR3 in amino acids: CASSSGPSGETQYF. The CDR3 nucleotides are TGTGCCAGCAGCTCGGGACCGTCGGGAGAGACCCAGTACTTC.

On this clone itself: Within the sample, other DNA sequences also encode this same CDR3. The chain couples TRBV6-5 to TRBJ2-7; D might be TRBD2 (6 bases). V was shortened by 3 bases and J by 2 bases, with 14 bases between the two germline ends. Germline CDR1 reads MNHEY; CDR2 reads SVGAGI. CDR3 length equals 15 residues. The CDR3 DNA sequence: TGTGCCAGCAGTTATGGTGGTCCGGGAGCCTACGAGCAGTACTTC. As protein: CASSYGGPGAYEQYF.

The chain employs TRBV7-3 and TRBJ1-2; D might be TRBD1 (6 bases). CDR1 is SGHTA and CDR2 is FQGTGA in the germline V gene. The CDR3 has 13 residues. V gave up 5 bases and J gave up 4 bases, with 11 bases separating them. The CDR3 bases are TGTGCCAGCAGCCCGCTAGGGGGCTATGGCTACACCTTC. It codes for CASSPLGGYGYTF.

The CDR3: CASTRGRTGELFF. The CDR3 DNA is TGTGCCAGCACGAGGGGCCGGACCGGGGAGCTGTTTTTT. The V call is TRBV6-6, the J call TRBJ2-2; D tentatively reads TRBD1 or TRBD2 (5 bases each). This CDR3 has 13 amino acids. With 7 bases removed from V and 5 bases from J, the gap between germline ends came to 11 bases. CDR1 MNHNY and CDR2 SVGAGI come from the germline V gene (reference sequence).

V usage is TRBV7-9 and J usage is TRBJ1-4; 8 positions match TRBD1. J lost 8 bases, V lost 8 bases, and 10 bases had no gene match. The CDR3 length is 14 residues. Germline CDR1 and CDR2: SEHNR and FQNEAQ (reference sequence). The CDR3 DNA follows: TGTGCCAGCGGAGACAGGGGTCGAAGCGAAAAACTGTTTTTT. It codes for CASGDRGRSEKLFF.

This clone was seen only once. J is TRBJ1-2 and V is TRBV21-1. TRBV21-1 is designated a pseudogene. The CDR3 is 10 residues long. The CDR3 protein is CASLLDGYTF. The CDR3 coding sequence is TGTGCCAGCCTACTGGATGGCTACACCTTC.

V gene TRBV30 combines with J gene TRBJ1-5; D gene uncertain. V lost 0 bases and J lost 9, with 9 bases in between. The CDR3 spans 12 residues. Germline CDR1 reads GTSNPN; CDR2 reads SVGIG (reference sequence). As DNA, the CDR3 is TGTGCCTGGAGTGTTTCCGGAGCGCCCCAGCATTTT. Protein: CAWSVSGAPQHF.

The J gene is TRBJ2-3, the V gene TRBV28; D not resolved. This CDR3 is 12 amino acids long. The V end lost 2 bases, the J end lost 2 bases, and 2 bases lay between the germline ends. Germline-derived CDR1 and CDR2 are MDHEN and SYDVKM. The CDR3 sequence is CASSLPTDTQYF. CDR3 coding DNA: TGTGCCAGCAGTTTACCCACAGATACGCAGTATTTT.

The chain uses TRBV19 and TRBJ1-1; D perhaps matches TRBD1 (6 bases). The length of the CDR3 is 13 residues. Deletions cut 7 bases from V and 7 bases from J, with 16 bases between. CDR1 is LNHDA, CDR2 SQIVND, per germline (reference sequence). CDR3 in DNA: TGTGCCAGTACCACGCGGGGGGCAATTGAAGCTTTCTTT. Amino acid sequence: CASTTRGAIEAFF.

This rearrangement joins TRBV25-1 to TRBJ2-7; TRBD2 agrees at 10 bases. Unmatched junction bases numbered 2, after V lost 2 bases and J lost 4 bases. The germline gives CDR1 MGHDK, CDR2 SYGVNS. This CDR3 is built from 14 residues. CDR3 residues: CASSELAGVYEQYF. The CDR3 DNA reads as TGTGCCAGCAGTGAACTAGCGGGAGTTTACGAGCAGTACTTC.

The chain has TRBV10-1 and TRBJ2-1, with D perhaps TRBD2 (6 bases). The CDR3 sequence is 18 residues long. Germline V gene lookup returns CDR1 WNHNN and CDR2 SYGVQD (reference sequence). Trimming stripped 0 bases from V and 0 bases from J, with 15 bases between. The CDR3 DNA reads as TGCGCCAGCAGTGAGTCGGGTTCGGGAGTCCCCTCCTACAATGAGCAGTTCTTC. This encodes CASSESGSGVPSYNEQFF.

The table lists this clone with a few counts. This chain uses TRBV27 with TRBJ2-7; 9 bases are shared with TRBD2. This CDR3 region has 14 residues. Germline assignment: CDR1 MNHEY and CDR2 SMNVEV (reference sequence). V was pared by 6 bases and J by 2 bases, with 5 bases of the junction left unmatched. CDR3 sequence (DNA): TGTGCCAGCAGGTTAGCGGGAGTCCCCTACGAGCAGTACTTC. Translation gives CASRLAGVPYEQYF.